The clone carrying this T cell receptor (beta chain) was counted at least ten times. Its antigen is as yet unknown. The data were obtained in a study of CD8 T cells in ankylosing spondylitis. General observations from the study: Fewer than 10 highly homologous variants made up a TCR beta motif that seemed to typify ankylosing spondylitis blood. There was reportedly significant enrichment of clones that were disease-linked in matched ankylosing spondylitis synovial fluid.

Germline V gives CDR1 SGHRS, CDR2 YFSETQ. V was shortened by 4 bases and J by 2 bases, with 9 bases between the two germline ends. The CDR3 is made up of 13 amino acids. TCRdb itself ran the 5' RACE reads through MiXCR, one entry per CDR3 protein. The table shows a few hundred thousand distinct CDR3 sequences, with approximately 12% occurring only once. The TCR originated in a male donor with ankylosing spondylitis. This chain links TRBV5-1 with TRBJ1-1; no definite D call. Specimen: blood, either unsorted or a sorted T cell fraction (not recorded which). CDR3 sequence: CASSGEGNTEAFF. The CDR3 DNA reads as TGCGCCAGCAGCGGTGAAGGAAACACTGAAGCTTTCTTT.